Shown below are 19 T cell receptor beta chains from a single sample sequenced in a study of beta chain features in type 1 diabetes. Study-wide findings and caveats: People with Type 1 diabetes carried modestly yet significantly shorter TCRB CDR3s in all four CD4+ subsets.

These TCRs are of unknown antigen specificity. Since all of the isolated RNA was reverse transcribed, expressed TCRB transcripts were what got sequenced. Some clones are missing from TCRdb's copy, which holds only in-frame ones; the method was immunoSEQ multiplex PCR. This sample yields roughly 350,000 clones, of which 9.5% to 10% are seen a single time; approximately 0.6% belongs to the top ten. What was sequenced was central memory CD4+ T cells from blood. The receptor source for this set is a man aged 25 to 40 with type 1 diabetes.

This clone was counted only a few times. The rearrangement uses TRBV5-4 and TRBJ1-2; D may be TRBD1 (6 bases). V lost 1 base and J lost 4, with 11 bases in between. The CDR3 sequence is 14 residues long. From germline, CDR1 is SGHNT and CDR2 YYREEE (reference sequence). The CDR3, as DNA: TGTGCCAGCAGCTTGTCTGGACAGCTCTATGGCTACACCTTC. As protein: CASSLSGQLYGYTF.

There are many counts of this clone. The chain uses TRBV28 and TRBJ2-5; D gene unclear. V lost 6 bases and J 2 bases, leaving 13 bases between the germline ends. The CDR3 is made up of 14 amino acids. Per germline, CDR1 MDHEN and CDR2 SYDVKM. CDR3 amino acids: CASSLSGLQETQYF. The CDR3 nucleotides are TGTGCCAGCAGCCTTTCAGGTCTACAAGAGACCCAGTACTTC.

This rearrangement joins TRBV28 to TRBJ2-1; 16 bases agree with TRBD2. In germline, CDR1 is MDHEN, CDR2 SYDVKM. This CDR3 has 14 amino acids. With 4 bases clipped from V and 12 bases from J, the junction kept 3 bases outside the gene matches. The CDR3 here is CASSYGTSGRGQFF. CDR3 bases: TGTGCCAGCAGTTACGGGACTAGCGGGAGGGGGCAGTTCTTC. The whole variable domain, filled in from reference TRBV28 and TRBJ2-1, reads DVKVTQSSRYLVKRTGEKVFLECVQDMDHENMFWYRQDPGLGLRLIYFSYDVKMKEKGDIPEGYSVSREKKERFSLILESASTNQTSMYLCASSYGTSGRGQFFGPGTRLTVL.

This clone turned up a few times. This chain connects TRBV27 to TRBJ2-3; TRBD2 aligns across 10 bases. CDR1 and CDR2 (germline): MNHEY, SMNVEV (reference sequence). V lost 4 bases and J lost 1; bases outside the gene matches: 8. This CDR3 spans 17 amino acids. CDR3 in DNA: TGTGCCAGCAGTTACAGCGGGAGGGGGTTCCGCACAGATACGCAGTATTTT. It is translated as CASSYSGRGFRTDTQYF.

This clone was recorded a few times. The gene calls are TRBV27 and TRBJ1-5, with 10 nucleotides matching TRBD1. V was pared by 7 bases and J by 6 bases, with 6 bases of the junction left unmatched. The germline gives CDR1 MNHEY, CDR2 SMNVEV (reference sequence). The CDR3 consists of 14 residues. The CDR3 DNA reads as TGTGCCAGCAAACCGGGACAGGGGCCTCAGCCCCAGCATTTT. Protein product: CASKPGQGPQPQHF.

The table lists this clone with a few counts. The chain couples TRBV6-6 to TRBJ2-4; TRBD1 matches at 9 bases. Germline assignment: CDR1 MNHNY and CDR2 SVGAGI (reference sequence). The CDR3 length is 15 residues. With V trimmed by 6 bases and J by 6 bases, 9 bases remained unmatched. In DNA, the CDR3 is TGTGCCAGCAGCCCCGGGACAGGGAATAGAAACATTCAGTACTTC. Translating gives CASSPGTGNRNIQYF.

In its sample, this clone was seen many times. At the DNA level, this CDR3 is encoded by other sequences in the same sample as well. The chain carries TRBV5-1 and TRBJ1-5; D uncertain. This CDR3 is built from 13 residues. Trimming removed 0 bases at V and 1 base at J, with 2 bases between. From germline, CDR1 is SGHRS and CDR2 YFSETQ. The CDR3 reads CASSLDSNQPQHF. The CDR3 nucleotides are TGCGCCAGCAGCTTGGACAGCAATCAGCCCCAGCATTTT.

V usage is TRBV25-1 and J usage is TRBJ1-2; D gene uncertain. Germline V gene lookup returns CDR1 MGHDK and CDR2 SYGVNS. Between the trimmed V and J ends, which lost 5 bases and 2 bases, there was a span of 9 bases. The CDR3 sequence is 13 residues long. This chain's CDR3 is CASSSVLNYGYTF. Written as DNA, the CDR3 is TGTGCCAGCAGTTCGGTGCTAAACTATGGCTACACCTTC.

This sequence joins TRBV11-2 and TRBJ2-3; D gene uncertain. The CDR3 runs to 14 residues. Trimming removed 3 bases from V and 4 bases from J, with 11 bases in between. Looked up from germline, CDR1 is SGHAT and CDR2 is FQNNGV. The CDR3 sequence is CASSFGTVADTQYF. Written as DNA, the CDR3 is TGTGCCAGCAGCTTTGGTACCGTGGCAGATACGCAGTATTTT.

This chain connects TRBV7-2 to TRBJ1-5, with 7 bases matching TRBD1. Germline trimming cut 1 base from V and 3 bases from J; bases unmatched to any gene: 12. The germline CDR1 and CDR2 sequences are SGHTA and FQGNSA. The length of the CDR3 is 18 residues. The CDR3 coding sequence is TGTGCCAGCAGCTTAGGCCTTAGACCGGGACAGAACAATCAGCCCCAGCATTTT. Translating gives CASSLGLRPGQNNQPQHF.

The CDR3: CASRMQPTANTEAFF. Written as DNA, the CDR3 is TGTGCCAGCCGGATGCAACCGACGGCGAACACTGAAGCTTTCTTT. The chain links TRBV2 to TRBJ1-1, with D hard to call. This CDR3 is 15 amino acids long. Germline V gives CDR1 SNHLY, CDR2 FYNNEI. The V end lost 8 bases, the J end lost 1 base, and 17 bases lay between the germline ends.

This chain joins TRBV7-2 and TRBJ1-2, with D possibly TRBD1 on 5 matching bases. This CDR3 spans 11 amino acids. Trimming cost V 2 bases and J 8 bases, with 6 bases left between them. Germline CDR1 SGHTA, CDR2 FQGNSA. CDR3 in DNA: TGTGCCAGCAGCTTATGGACAGGCTACACCTTC. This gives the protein CASSLWTGYTF.

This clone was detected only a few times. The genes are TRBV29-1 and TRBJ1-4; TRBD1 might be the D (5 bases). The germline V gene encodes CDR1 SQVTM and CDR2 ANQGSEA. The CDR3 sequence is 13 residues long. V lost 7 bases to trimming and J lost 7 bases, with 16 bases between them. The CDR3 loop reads CSGRFRVSEKLFF. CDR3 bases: TGCAGCGGCCGTTTCAGGGTATCTGAAAAACTGTTTTTT.

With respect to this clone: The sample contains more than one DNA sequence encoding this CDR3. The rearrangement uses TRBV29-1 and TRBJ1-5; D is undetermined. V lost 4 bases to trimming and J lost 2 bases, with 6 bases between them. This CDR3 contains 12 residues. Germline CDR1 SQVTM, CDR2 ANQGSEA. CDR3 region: CSVGGGNQPQHF. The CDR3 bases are TGCAGCGTTGGAGGCGGCAATCAGCCCCAGCATTTT. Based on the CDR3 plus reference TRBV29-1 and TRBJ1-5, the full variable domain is SAVISQKPSRDICQRGTSLTIQCQVDSQVTMMFWYRQQPGQSLTLIATANQGSEATYESGFVIDKFPISRPNLTFSTLTVSNMSPEDSSIYLCSVGGGNQPQHFGDGTRLSIL.

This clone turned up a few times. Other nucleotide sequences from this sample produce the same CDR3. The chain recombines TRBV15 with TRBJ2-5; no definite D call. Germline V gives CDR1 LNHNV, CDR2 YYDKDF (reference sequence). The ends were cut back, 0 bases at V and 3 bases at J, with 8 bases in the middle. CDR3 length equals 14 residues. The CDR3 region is CATSRDLAEETQYF. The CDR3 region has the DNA TGTGCCACCAGCAGAGATCTGGCGGAAGAGACCCAGTACTTC.

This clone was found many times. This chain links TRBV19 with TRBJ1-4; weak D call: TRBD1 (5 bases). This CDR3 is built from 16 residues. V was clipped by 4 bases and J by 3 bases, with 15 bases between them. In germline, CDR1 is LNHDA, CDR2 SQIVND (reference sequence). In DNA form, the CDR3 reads TGTGCCAGTAGTAGGTCCACAGGAGGATCTAATGAAAAACTGTTTTTT. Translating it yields CASSRSTGGSNEKLFF.

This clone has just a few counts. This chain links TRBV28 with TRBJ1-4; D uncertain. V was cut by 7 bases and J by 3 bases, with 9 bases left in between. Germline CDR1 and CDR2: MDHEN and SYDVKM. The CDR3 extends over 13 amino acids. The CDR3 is CASTLPANEKLFF. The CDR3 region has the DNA TGTGCCAGCACCCTCCCGGCTAATGAAAAACTGTTTTTT.

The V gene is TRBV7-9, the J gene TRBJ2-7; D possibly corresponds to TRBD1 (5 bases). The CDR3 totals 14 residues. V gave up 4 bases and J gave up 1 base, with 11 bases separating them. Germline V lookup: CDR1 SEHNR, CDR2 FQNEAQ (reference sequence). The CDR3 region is CASSSRGGSYEQYF. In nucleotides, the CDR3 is TGTGCCAGCAGCTCTAGGGGTGGTTCCTACGAGCAGTACTTC.

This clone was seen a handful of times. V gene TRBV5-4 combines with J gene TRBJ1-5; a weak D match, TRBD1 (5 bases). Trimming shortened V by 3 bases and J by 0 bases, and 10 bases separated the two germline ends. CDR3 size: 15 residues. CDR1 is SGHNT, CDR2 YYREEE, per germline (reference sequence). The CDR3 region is CASSSRTNSNQPQHF. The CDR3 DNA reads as TGTGCCAGCAGCTCCCGGACAAATAGCAATCAGCCCCAGCATTTT.